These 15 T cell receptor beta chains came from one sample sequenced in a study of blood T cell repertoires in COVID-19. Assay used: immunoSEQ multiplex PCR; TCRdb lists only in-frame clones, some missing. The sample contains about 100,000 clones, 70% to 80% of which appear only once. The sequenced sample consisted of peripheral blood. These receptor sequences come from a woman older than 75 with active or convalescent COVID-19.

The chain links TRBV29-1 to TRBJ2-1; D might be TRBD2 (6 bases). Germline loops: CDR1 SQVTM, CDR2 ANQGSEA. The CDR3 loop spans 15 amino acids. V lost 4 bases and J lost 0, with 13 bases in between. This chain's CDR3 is CSVGGTLSSYNEQFF. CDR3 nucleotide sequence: TGCAGCGTTGGGGGGACTCTGAGCTCCTACAATGAGCAGTTCTTC.

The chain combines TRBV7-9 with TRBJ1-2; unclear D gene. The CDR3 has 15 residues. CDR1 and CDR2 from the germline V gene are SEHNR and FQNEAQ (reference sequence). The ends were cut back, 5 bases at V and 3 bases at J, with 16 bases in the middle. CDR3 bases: TGTGCCAGCAGCCCGAGAGGGTCTTGGGACTATGGCTACACCTTC. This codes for CASSPRGSWDYGYTF.

The CDR3 DNA reads as TGCGCCAGCAGCTCACGCGGGACTAGCGGCAAAGAGACCCAGTACTTC. Protein sequence: CASSSRGTSGKETQYF. This chain uses TRBV5-1 with TRBJ2-5, with 11 bases matching TRBD2. Germline loops: CDR1 SGHRS, CDR2 YFSETQ. CDR3 length: 16 amino acids. The V gene end was trimmed by 3 bases and the J gene end by 3 bases; junction bases not matched to a gene: 7.

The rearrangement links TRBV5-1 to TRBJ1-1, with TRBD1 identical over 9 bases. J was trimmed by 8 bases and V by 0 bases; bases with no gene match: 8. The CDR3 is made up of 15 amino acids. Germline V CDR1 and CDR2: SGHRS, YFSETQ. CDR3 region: CASSLATGTGREAFF. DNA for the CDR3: TGCGCCAGCAGCTTGGCTACGGGGACAGGGAGAGAAGCTTTCTTT.

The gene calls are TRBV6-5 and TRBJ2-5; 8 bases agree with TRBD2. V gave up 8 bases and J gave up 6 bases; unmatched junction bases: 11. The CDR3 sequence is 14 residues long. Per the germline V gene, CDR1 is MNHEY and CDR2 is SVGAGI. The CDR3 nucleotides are TGTGCCAGCGCGAGGGGAGGACTAGCAAAGACCCAGTACTTC. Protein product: CASARGGLAKTQYF.

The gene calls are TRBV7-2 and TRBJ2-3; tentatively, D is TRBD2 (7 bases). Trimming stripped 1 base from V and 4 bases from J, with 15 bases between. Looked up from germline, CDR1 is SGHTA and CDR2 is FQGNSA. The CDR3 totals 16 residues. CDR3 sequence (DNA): TGTGCCAGCAGCTTAGATGGGGGGGGGCGTGCAGATACGCAGTATTTT. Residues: CASSLDGGGRADTQYF. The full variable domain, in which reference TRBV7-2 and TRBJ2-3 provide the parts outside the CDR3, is GAGVSQSPSNKVTEKGKDVELRCDPISGHTALYWYRQSLGQGLEFLIYFQGNSAPDKSGLPSDRFSAERTGGSVSTLTIQRTQQEDSAVYLCASSLDGGGRADTQYFGPGTRLTVL.

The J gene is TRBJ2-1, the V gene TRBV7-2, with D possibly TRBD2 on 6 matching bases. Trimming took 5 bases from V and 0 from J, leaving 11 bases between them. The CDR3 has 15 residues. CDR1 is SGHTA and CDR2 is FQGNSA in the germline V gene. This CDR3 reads CASSMTRSSYNEQFF. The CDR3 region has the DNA TGTGCCAGCAGCATGACTAGGAGCTCCTACAATGAGCAGTTCTTC.

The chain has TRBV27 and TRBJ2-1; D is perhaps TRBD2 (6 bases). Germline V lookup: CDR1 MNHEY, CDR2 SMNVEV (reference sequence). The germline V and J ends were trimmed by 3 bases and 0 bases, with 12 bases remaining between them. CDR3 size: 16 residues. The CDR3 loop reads CASSLESGLSYNEQFF. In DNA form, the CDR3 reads TGTGCCAGCAGTTTGGAAAGCGGGCTCTCCTACAATGAGCAGTTCTTC.

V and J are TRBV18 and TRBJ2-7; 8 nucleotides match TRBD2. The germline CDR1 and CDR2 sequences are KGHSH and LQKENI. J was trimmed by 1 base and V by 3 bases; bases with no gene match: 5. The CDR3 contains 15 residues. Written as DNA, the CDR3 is TGTGCCAGCTCACCCCCGACTAGCGCTTCCTACGAGCAGTACTTC. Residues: CASSPPTSASYEQYF.

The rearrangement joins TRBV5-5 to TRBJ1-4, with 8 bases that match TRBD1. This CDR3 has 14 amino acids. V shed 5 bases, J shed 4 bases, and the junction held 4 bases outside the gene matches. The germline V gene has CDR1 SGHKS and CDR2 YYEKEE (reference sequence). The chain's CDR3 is CASRTGGDNEKLFF. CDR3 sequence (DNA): TGTGCCAGCAGAACAGGGGGTGATAATGAAAAACTGTTTTTT.

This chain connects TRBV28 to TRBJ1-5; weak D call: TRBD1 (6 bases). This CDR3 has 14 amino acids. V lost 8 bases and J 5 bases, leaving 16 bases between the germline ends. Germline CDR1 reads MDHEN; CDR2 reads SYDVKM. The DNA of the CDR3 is TGTGCCAGCGGGGCAGGGGAAGTAGATCAGCCCCAGCATTTT. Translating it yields CASGAGEVDQPQHF.

The DNA for the CDR3 is TGCAGCGTTCGCCCTTTAAAGGGGCCCGGGGAGCTGTTTTTT. Protein sequence: CSVRPLKGPGELFF. V usage is TRBV29-1 and J usage is TRBJ2-2; a possible D gene is TRBD1 (5 bases). Trimming took off 5 bases at V and 6 bases at J, with 16 bases between the two ends. The germline gives CDR1 SQVTM, CDR2 ANQGSEA. The CDR3 is made up of 14 amino acids.

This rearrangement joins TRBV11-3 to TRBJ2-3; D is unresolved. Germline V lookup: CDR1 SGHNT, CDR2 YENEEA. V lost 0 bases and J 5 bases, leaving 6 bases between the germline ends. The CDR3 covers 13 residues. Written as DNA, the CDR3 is TGTGCCAGCAGCTTAGAGTCCGTAGATACGCAGTATTTT. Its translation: CASSLESVDTQYF.

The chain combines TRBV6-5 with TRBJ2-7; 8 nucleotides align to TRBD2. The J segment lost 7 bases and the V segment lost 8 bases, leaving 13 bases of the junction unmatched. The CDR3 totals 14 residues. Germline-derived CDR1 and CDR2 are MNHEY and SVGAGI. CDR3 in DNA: TGTGCCAGCTATACCCCGTACGGGACTAGGGAGCAGTACTTC. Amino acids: CASYTPYGTREQYF.

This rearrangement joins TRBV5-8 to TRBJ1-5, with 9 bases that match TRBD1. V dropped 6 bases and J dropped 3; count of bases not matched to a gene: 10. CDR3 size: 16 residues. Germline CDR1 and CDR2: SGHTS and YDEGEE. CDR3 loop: CASKDRGPPANQPQHF. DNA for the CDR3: TGTGCCAGCAAGGACAGGGGCCCTCCCGCCAATCAGCCCCAGCATTTT.